This T cell receptor beta chain was sequenced in a study of response to subunit inactivated influenza vaccine. Germline V gene data show CDR1 as SGHAT and CDR2 as FQNNGV. Trimming removed 5 bases from V and 8 bases from J, with 16 bases in between. The CDR3 is 14 residues long. There are a few counts of this clonotype. Its antigen is unidentified. Study conclusions and caveats: The authors suggested that few new T cells are recruited per seasonal influenza vaccination.

TCRdb redid the calling of the RT-PCR reads with MiXCR, one entry per CDR3 protein. The data hold more than 450,000 distinct CDR3 sequences, with approximately 12% observed a single time. Sample: PBMCs from blood, taken on the day of vaccination. The sequence derives from a man aged 50 or older who received an inactivated influenza vaccine. The chain is built from TRBV11-2 and TRBJ2-1, with D possibly being TRBD1 or TRBD2 (5 bases each). The CDR3 protein is CASSPSYGTDEQFF. The DNA of the CDR3 is TGTGCCAGCAGCCCAAGTTATGGGACGGATGAGCAGTTCTTC.